A selection of T cell receptor beta chains follows, all from one sample in a study of T cell repertoires in cytomegalovirus infection. Their antigens remain unidentified. A single record per CDR3 protein comes from TCRdb applying MiXCR to the reads. The profile shows hundreds of thousands of distinct CDR3 sequences, approximately 29% of them singletons. Here the sequenced sample was cultured CD8+ T cells from PBMCs, taken from culture after CMV antigen stimulation. Receptors were obtained from a human donor in good health (CMV status not recorded). Some clones in this sample may be carry-over from other donors' samples. The CDR3 runs from the conserved cysteine through the conserved F or W. The D gene is left open where the match is weak. Rows may omit the clone size; those that give it use once, few, many or a size class.

J gene: TRBJ2-2
D gene: -
clone size: few
V gene: TRBV12-3/TRBV12-4
CDR3 protein: CASSPISELFF
CDR3 DNA: TGTGCCAGCAGTCCTATTTCGGAGCTGTTTTTT

J gene: TRBJ2-3
D gene: -
clone size: -
V gene: TRBV7-8
CDR3 protein: CASSLRRGSSTDSQYF
CDR3 DNA: TGTGCCAGCAGCTTACGCAGGGGTTCTAGCACAGATTCGCAGTATTTT

J gene: TRBJ1-5
D gene: TRBD1
clone size: -
V gene: TRBV27
CDR3 protein: CASSSRGINQPQHF
CDR3 DNA: TGTGCCAGCAGTTCCAGGGGGATTAATCAGCCCCAGCATTTT

J gene: TRBJ1-1
D gene: -
clone size: -
V gene: TRBV7-9
CDR3 protein: CASSPKGRGSTEAFF
CDR3 DNA: TGTGCCAGCAGTCCCAAGGGCAGGGGAAGCACTGAAGCTTTCTTT

J gene: TRBJ2-3
D gene: -
clone size: few
V gene: TRBV27
CDR3 protein: CASSSSRTGLLTDTQYF
CDR3 DNA: TGTGCCAGCAGTTCTAGTCGTACAGGCCTCCTCACAGATACGCAGTATTTT

J gene: TRBJ2-1
D gene: TRBD1
clone size: many
V gene: TRBV7-6
CDR3 protein: CASSYDRVDQFF
CDR3 DNA: TGTGCCAGCAGCTATGACAGGGTAGATCAGTTCTTC

J gene: TRBJ1-4
D gene: -
clone size: -
V gene: TRBV18
CDR3 protein: CASSPERGTNEKLFF
CDR3 DNA: TGTGCCAGCTCACCCGAGAGGGGAACTAATGAAAAACTGTTTTTT

J gene: TRBJ2-5
D gene: -
clone size: -
V gene: TRBV4-3
CDR3 protein: CASSQDRGSRETQYF
CDR3 DNA: TGCGCCAGCAGCCAAGATCGGGGGTCTCGAGAGACCCAGTACTTC

J gene: TRBJ2-4
D gene: -
clone size: -
V gene: TRBV5-4
CDR3 protein: CASSLGSDIQYF
CDR3 DNA: TGTGCCAGCAGCTTGGGCAGTGACATTCAGTACTTC

J gene: TRBJ1-5
D gene: -
clone size: -
V gene: TRBV19
CDR3 protein: CASSSPRENNQPQHF
CDR3 DNA: TGTGCCAGTAGTTCACCCCGGGAAAATAATCAGCCCCAGCATTTT

J gene: TRBJ1-2
D gene: -
clone size: -
V gene: TRBV15
CDR3 protein: CATSRDRADLRYTF
CDR3 DNA: TGTGCCACCAGCAGAGATCGGGCAGACTTACGCTACACCTTC

J gene: TRBJ2-5
D gene: -
clone size: many
V gene: TRBV6-2/TRBV6-3
CDR3 protein: CASSYTGQETQYF
CDR3 DNA: TGTGCCAGCAGTTACACAGGACAAGAGACCCAGTACTTC

J gene: TRBJ1-2
D gene: -
clone size: many
V gene: TRBV12-3/TRBV12-4
CDR3 protein: CASSLIPAREYGYTF
CDR3 DNA: TGTGCCAGCAGTTTAATCCCGGCCAGGGAGTATGGCTACACCTTC

J gene: TRBJ2-3
D gene: -
clone size: -
V gene: TRBV7-9
CDR3 protein: CASSLTGRSSHGQYF
CDR3 DNA: TGTGCCAGCAGCTTGACGGGACGGTCGTCACACGGGCAGTATTTT

J gene: TRBJ2-2
D gene: -
clone size: few
V gene: TRBV27
CDR3 protein: CASSAGTSGGELFF
CDR3 DNA: TGTGCCAGCAGTGCGGGGACTTCGGGCGGGGAGCTGTTTTTT

J gene: TRBJ1-1
D gene: -
clone size: many
V gene: TRBV6-1
CDR3 protein: CASSESRPDTEAFF
CDR3 DNA: TGTGCCAGCAGTGAATCCCGCCCGGACACTGAAGCTTTCTTT

J gene: TRBJ1-2
D gene: -
clone size: -
V gene: TRBV2
CDR3 protein: CASSGGAKGYTF
CDR3 DNA: TGTGCCAGCAGTGGAGGGGCCAAGGGCTACACCTTC

J gene: TRBJ2-1
D gene: -
clone size: -
V gene: TRBV7-9
CDR3 protein: CASSPARGSHYNEQFF
CDR3 DNA: TGTGCCAGCAGCCCTGCCCGCGGAAGCCACTACAATGAGCAGTTCTTC

J gene: TRBJ1-5
D gene: TRBD1
clone size: -
V gene: TRBV6-2/TRBV6-3
CDR3 protein: CASSSRQGIPSSQPQHF
CDR3 DNA: TGTGCCAGCAGTTCCAGACAGGGGATTCCGTCAAGTCAGCCCCAGCATTTT

J gene: TRBJ2-7
D gene: -
clone size: few
V gene: TRBV4-2
CDR3 protein: CASSRGAEWSEQYF
CDR3 DNA: TGTGCCAGCAGCCGGGGGGCGGAATGGAGCGAGCAGTACTTC

J gene: TRBJ2-1
D gene: -
clone size: few
V gene: TRBV6-1
CDR3 protein: CASTPAPPAGEQFF
CDR3 DNA: TGTGCCAGCACACCGGCGCCGCCGGCAGGTGAGCAGTTCTTC

J gene: TRBJ1-4
D gene: -
clone size: few
V gene: TRBV7-8
CDR3 protein: CASSRMGLDEKLFF
CDR3 DNA: TGTGCCAGCAGTAGGATGGGGCTTGATGAAAAACTGTTTTTT

J gene: TRBJ2-4
D gene: -
clone size: -
V gene: TRBV2
CDR3 protein: CAEQSSKNIQYF
CDR3 DNA: TGTGCCGAACAGTCTTCCAAAAACATTCAGTACTTC

J gene: TRBJ2-2
D gene: -
clone size: few
V gene: TRBV4-3
CDR3 protein: CASSQDRAPAAINTGELFF
CDR3 DNA: TGCGCCAGCAGCCAAGACCGCGCTCCAGCAGCCATTAACACCGGGGAGCTGTTTTTT

J gene: TRBJ2-3
D gene: TRBD1
clone size: -
V gene: TRBV7-4
CDR3 protein: CANSVRDRPSTDTQYF
CDR3 DNA: TGTGCCAACAGCGTCCGGGACAGGCCTAGCACAGATACGCAGTATTTT

J gene: TRBJ1-2
D gene: -
clone size: -
V gene: TRBV7-9
CDR3 protein: CASSLGTDPNYGYTF
CDR3 DNA: TGTGCCAGCAGCCTGGGGACGGACCCTAACTATGGCTACACCTTC

J gene: TRBJ2-1
D gene: -
clone size: few
V gene: TRBV4-1
CDR3 protein: CASSQVVGGEQFF
CDR3 DNA: TGCGCCAGCAGCCAAGTCGTCGGCGGGGAGCAGTTCTTC

J gene: TRBJ1-1
D gene: TRBD1
clone size: few
V gene: TRBV7-6
CDR3 protein: CASSSGTGRNTEAFF
CDR3 DNA: TGTGCCAGCAGCTCGGGGACAGGGAGGAACACTGAAGCTTTCTTT

J gene: TRBJ1-1
D gene: -
clone size: -
V gene: TRBV6-1
CDR3 protein: CASSDFGPEGTEAFF
CDR3 DNA: TGTGCCAGCAGTGATTTCGGACCTGAAGGGACTGAAGCTTTCTTT

J gene: TRBJ1-6
D gene: -
clone size: -
V gene: TRBV10-2
CDR3 protein: CASSESGESNSPLHF
CDR3 DNA: TGCGCCAGCAGTGAGTCCGGGGAATCTAATTCACCCCTCCACTTT

J gene: TRBJ1-3
D gene: -
clone size: -
V gene: TRBV12-3/TRBV12-4
CDR3 protein: CASSLDQTGNTVYF
CDR3 DNA: TGTGCCAGCAGCCTCGATCAGACTGGAAACACCGTATATTTT

J gene: TRBJ2-6
D gene: -
clone size: once
V gene: TRBV28
CDR3 protein: CASREEQGPSGANVLTF
CDR3 DNA: TGTGCCAGCAGGGAGGAACAGGGACCCTCTGGGGCCAACGTCCTGACTTTC

J gene: TRBJ2-7
D gene: -
clone size: -
V gene: TRBV7-6
CDR3 protein: CASSLGARDYEQYF
CDR3 DNA: TGTGCCAGCAGCTTAGGGGCCAGGGACTACGAGCAGTACTTC

J gene: TRBJ2-1
D gene: -
clone size: few
V gene: TRBV6-2/TRBV6-3
CDR3 protein: CASSYSGPNEQFF
CDR3 DNA: TGTGCCAGCAGTTACTCGGGACCCAATGAGCAGTTCTTC

J gene: TRBJ2-3
D gene: -
clone size: -
V gene: TRBV9
CDR3 protein: CASRTTDTDTQYF
CDR3 DNA: TGTGCCAGCAGGACTACCGACACAGATACGCAGTATTTT

J gene: TRBJ2-7
D gene: TRBD2
clone size: few
V gene: TRBV27
CDR3 protein: CASGILAAVREQYF
CDR3 DNA: TGTGCCAGCGGGATACTAGCGGCCGTCCGGGAGCAGTACTTC

J gene: TRBJ2-1
D gene: -
clone size: many
V gene: TRBV7-9
CDR3 protein: CASSLGWESPSSYNEQFF
CDR3 DNA: TGTGCCAGCAGCTTAGGTTGGGAGTCCCCGAGCTCCTACAATGAGCAGTTCTTC

J gene: TRBJ2-1
D gene: -
clone size: many
V gene: TRBV7-2
CDR3 protein: CASSLGGWSEQFF
CDR3 DNA: TGTGCCAGCAGCTTAGGGGGATGGAGTGAGCAGTTCTTC

J gene: TRBJ1-1
D gene: -
clone size: -
V gene: TRBV19
CDR3 protein: CASSYRSVTEAFF
CDR3 DNA: TGTGCCAGTAGTTATCGGTCAGTCACTGAAGCTTTCTTT

J gene: TRBJ2-1
D gene: TRBD2
clone size: -
V gene: TRBV7-9
CDR3 protein: CASSPGLAGFYNEQFF
CDR3 DNA: TGTGCCAGCAGCCCCGGACTAGCGGGGTTCTACAATGAGCAGTTCTTC

J gene: TRBJ1-1
D gene: -
clone size: -
V gene: TRBV6-5
CDR3 protein: CASSLQPYNTEAFF
CDR3 DNA: TGTGCCAGCAGTTTACAGCCTTATAACACTGAAGCTTTCTTT

J gene: TRBJ1-2
D gene: -
clone size: -
V gene: TRBV18
CDR3 protein: CATTPDRANYGYTF
CDR3 DNA: TGTGCCACCACCCCGGACAGAGCTAACTATGGCTACACCTTC

J gene: TRBJ1-3
D gene: -
clone size: -
V gene: TRBV19
CDR3 protein: CASSIAGSGNTIYF
CDR3 DNA: TGTGCCAGTAGTATAGCAGGCTCTGGAAACACCATATATTTT

J gene: TRBJ2-6
D gene: TRBD1
clone size: -
V gene: TRBV24-1
CDR3 protein: CATSDFPRTGRPNVLTF
CDR3 DNA: TGTGCCACCAGTGATTTTCCGAGGACAGGGAGGCCCAACGTCCTGACTTTC

J gene: TRBJ1-1
D gene: -
clone size: many
V gene: TRBV3-1
CDR3 protein: CASSPFWTGTEAFF
CDR3 DNA: TGTGCCAGCAGCCCATTCTGGACGGGCACTGAAGCTTTCTTT

J gene: TRBJ2-5
D gene: TRBD2
clone size: few
V gene: TRBV7-2
CDR3 protein: CASSPAGTSGGLPYF
CDR3 DNA: TGTGCCAGCAGCCCCGCCGGGACTAGCGGGGGACTGCCGTACTTC

J gene: TRBJ1-1
D gene: TRBD1
clone size: -
V gene: TRBV6-5
CDR3 protein: CASSQLDRGVGAFF
CDR3 DNA: TGTGCCAGCAGTCAACTGGACAGGGGAGTAGGAGCTTTCTTT

J gene: TRBJ1-4
D gene: TRBD1
clone size: few
V gene: TRBV7-9
CDR3 protein: CASSPPSGTGGAYEKLFF
CDR3 DNA: TGTGCCAGCAGCCCCCCTTCCGGGACAGGGGGCGCGTATGAAAAACTGTTTTTT

J gene: TRBJ2-7
D gene: TRBD2
clone size: -
V gene: TRBV7-6
CDR3 protein: CVSSPGGTAPYEQYF
CDR3 DNA: TGTGTCAGCAGCCCGGGGGGGACTGCTCCTTACGAGCAGTACTTC

J gene: TRBJ1-5
D gene: -
clone size: -
V gene: TRBV6-2/TRBV6-3
CDR3 protein: CASSDPGLYGPQHF
CDR3 DNA: TGTGCCAGCAGTGACCCGGGCCTTTATGGGCCTCAGCATTTT

J gene: TRBJ2-3
D gene: -
clone size: -
V gene: TRBV6-2/TRBV6-3
CDR3 protein: CASSYGPGDTQYF
CDR3 DNA: TGTGCCAGCAGTTACGGTCCGGGGGATACGCAGTATTTT

J gene: TRBJ1-1
D gene: TRBD1
clone size: many
V gene: TRBV7-2
CDR3 protein: CASRGYSGTGNTEAFF
CDR3 DNA: TGTGCCAGCAGAGGTTACTCCGGGACAGGGAACACTGAAGCTTTCTTT

J gene: TRBJ2-7
D gene: -
clone size: many
V gene: TRBV7-6
CDR3 protein: CASSPGVAVHWEQYF
CDR3 DNA: TGTGCCAGCAGTCCCGGGGTAGCGGTGCATTGGGAGCAGTACTTC